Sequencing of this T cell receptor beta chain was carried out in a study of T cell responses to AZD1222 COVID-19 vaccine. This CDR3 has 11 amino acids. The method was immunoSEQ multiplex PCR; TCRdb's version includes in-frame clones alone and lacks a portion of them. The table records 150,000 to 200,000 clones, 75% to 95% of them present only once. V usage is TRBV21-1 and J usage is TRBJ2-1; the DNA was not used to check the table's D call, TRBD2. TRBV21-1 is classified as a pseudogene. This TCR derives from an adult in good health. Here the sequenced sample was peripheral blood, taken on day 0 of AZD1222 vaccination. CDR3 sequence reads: CASSPPGMQFF. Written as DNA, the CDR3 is TGTGCCAGCAGCCCCCCCGGGATGCAGTTCTTC.